This T cell receptor beta chain was observed in a study of tumor and adjacent non-tumor tissue in lung cancer (dated by TCRdb to the late 2010s). Some background on the complete study: The cohort included around eleven adenocarcinoma, 2 squamous cell carcinoma and 1 small cell lung cancer patients. The approximately 15 patients were aged 31 to 76 years, included around ten men and 5 women, and had TNM stage I to III disease. Sequencing produced 100 million to 150 million productive TCRbeta reads in total, an average of about 4.17 million reads per sample. Bulk TCRbeta repertoires were compared between lung tumor tissue and matched distant non-tumor lung tissue obtained from 15 lung cancer patients. TCRbeta CDR3 sequencing was performed on a few dozen paired specimens, with one tumor sample and one normal lung sample collected per patient.

The germline V gene sets CDR1 to MDHEN and CDR2 to SYDVKM. The CDR3 measures 17 amino acids from cysteine to phenylalanine. Only the CDR3 DNA stays, 51 bases, in frame from base 1. V gives up 6 bases and J gives up 4 bases, and the segment between their germline ends measures 23 bases. RNA was isolated from bulk, unsorted tissue, and RNA quality was assessed with a NanoDrop ND-1000 and an Agilent 2100. For the normal lung samples, distant non-tumor tissue was collected more than 3 cm away from the tumor edge. Newly diagnosed lung cancer patients without prior chemotherapy who had been admitted for thoracic surgery in China between August and November 2014 were enrolled as donors. Anyone who had undergone radiotherapy or chemotherapy before, or who had another cancer at the same time, was left out of the study. Pieces of surgical tissue measuring about 1-2.1 cm3 were kept in RNAlater solution and held at -80 degrees C until needed.

The library was built by means of multiplex PCR. The sequencer listed for this sample is Illumina HiSeq 2500. TCRbeta libraries were constructed through three rounds of nested PCR with primers (Table S4) according to protocols modified from ARM-PCR. Before sequencing, PCR products in the 200-500 bp range were cut out of the gel and cleaned up using the QIAquick gel extraction kit. The paper's data handling went like this. Trimmomatic was used to clean the reads, FLASH merged the cleaned reads into complete CDR3 sequences, and MiTCR assigned the sequences to V(D)J germline segments. Clonal diversity was computed as the inverse Simpson's index with VDJtools. In-frame sequences lacking a premature stop codon were counted as productive reads. TCRdb redid the processing of the public reads, applying fastp at Q25 and MiXCR, and retained in-frame beta chains. Rows matching on CDR3 protein sequence are summarized as one entry with the most common DNA and genes. The V and J calls shown here were made by TCRdb, not taken from the authors' results. The sample table records roughly 43,000 distinct CDR3 sequences; roughly 66% of these occur just once. The ten most abundant clones make up 45% of the sample.

Here is what the overall study found, with its caveats: A significantly larger cumulative share of the repertoire was made up by the top 100 clones in normal lung than in tumor tissue. The methods do not name the sequencing platform or mention unique molecular identifiers. Only approximately 16 patients were included in the cohort, and the need for larger samples and more detailed clinical data was noted by the authors. TCR diversity was significantly higher in younger patients, and greater tumor TCR diversity was associated with shorter overall survival and shorter disease-free survival. Because peripheral blood was not sequenced, blood TCRbeta repertoires in the lung cancer patients of the study were not examined. TCR diversity (inverse Simpson) was significantly higher in tumor than in normal lung tissue (roughly 430 vs 170, P = 0.0075, Mann-Whitney U test).

To note about this clonotype: The target of this receptor is not known. Base-call qualities are not available, and no considerably larger clone is one nucleotide away.

This chain is built from TRBV28 and TRBJ2-3; the D gene cannot be resolved beyond TRBD1 or TRBD2, each matching 6 bases. The TCR sequence derives from a man aged 45-60 years with non-small cell lung cancer. The sequencing sample was made of distant non-tumor lung tissue. The nucleotides are TGTGCCAGCAGCCCACGCACGGAGGGGGTAGGGGCAGATACGCAGTATTTT. Translation gives CASSPRTEGVGADTQYF.